Below are 8 T cell receptor beta chains sequenced from a single sample in a study of blood T cell repertoires in COVID-19 (dated by TCRdb to 2019 to 2021). The library was generated by the immunoSEQ multiplex PCR assay. TCRdb provides this immuneACCESS table in a form limited to in-frame rearrangements. Some clones are lacking; in checked studies, under half of them reflect an unresolved V gene, and why the rest are absent is not known. Recorded for this sample are roughly 97,000 clones; roughly nine tenths of them occurred a single time. 5.1% of the sample comes from the top ten. The sequencing input was peripheral blood. The source of these receptors is a human donor in a cohort sampled during active COVID-19.

V and J are TRBV5-1 and TRBJ2-1; TRBD1 agrees at 7 bases. This CDR3 is 12 amino acids long. Germline values: CDR1 SGHRS, CDR2 YFSETQ. The ends lost 7 bases at V and 5 bases at J; junction bases unmatched: 3. CDR3 region: CASGDRDNEQFF. In DNA, the CDR3 is TGCGCCAGCGGCGACAGGGACAATGAGCAGTTCTTC.

The chain joins TRBV13 to TRBJ2-6, with a possible D match to TRBD1 (6 bases). Germline CDR1 is PRHDT and CDR2 is FYEKMQ (reference sequence). The germline V and J ends were trimmed by 6 bases and 0 bases, with 15 bases remaining between them. There are 17 residues in the CDR3. The CDR3 spells CASRFRGQSSGANVLTF. The CDR3 DNA reads TGTGCCAGCAGGTTCAGGGGCCAGAGCTCTGGGGCCAACGTCCTGACTTTC.

This clone was detected only once. This sequence joins TRBV4-2 and TRBJ2-5, with D perhaps matching TRBD2 (6 bases). The V and J ends lost 6 bases and 2 bases respectively, with 19 bases between them. CDR1 is LGHNA, CDR2 YNFKEQ, per germline. The CDR3 sequence is 16 residues long. The CDR3 DNA reads as TGTGCCAGCAGTCCAGCGTGGGGCGGAGGGCAAGAGACCCAGTACTTC. Translation: CASSPAWGGGQETQYF.

This chain links TRBV18 with TRBJ2-1; 9 bases match TRBD2. The CDR3 sequence is 15 residues long. The germline V gene encodes CDR1 KGHSH and CDR2 LQKENI. J was trimmed by 6 bases and V by 0 bases; bases with no gene match: 3. As DNA, the CDR3 is TGTGCCAGCTCACCACCTAGCGGGAGCGTCAATGAGCAGTTCTTC. This translates into CASSPPSGSVNEQFF.

CDR3 amino acids: CASSFRGVSTDTQYF. CDR3 nucleotides: TGTGCCAGCAGCTTCAGGGGGGTTTCCACAGATACGCAGTATTTT. The V gene is TRBV11-3, the J gene TRBJ2-3; the D gene is possibly TRBD1 (7 bases). Germline V gene sequence: CDR1 SGHNT, CDR2 YENEEA. The CDR3 extends over 15 amino acids. Trimming removed 3 bases at V and 2 bases at J, with 12 bases between.

V and J are TRBV7-3 and TRBJ2-3; TRBD1 matches 9 bases. Germline V gene lookup returns CDR1 SGHTA and CDR2 FQGTGA. This CDR3 has 16 amino acids. V shed 5 bases and J 4 bases; nucleotides not matched to a gene: 10. CDR3 bases: TGTGCCAGCAGCAGACAGAGGACAGGGGCTGCAGATACGCAGTATTTT. It codes for CASSRQRTGAADTQYF.

This chain connects TRBV4-1 to TRBJ1-2; 7 nucleotides agree with TRBD1. This CDR3 has 15 amino acids. Germline V gives CDR1 MGHRA, CDR2 YSYEKL. The V gene end was trimmed by 3 bases and the J gene end by 5 bases; junction bases not matched to a gene: 9. This CDR3 reads CASSQAPGQQYGYTF. CDR3 DNA sequence: TGCGCCAGCAGCCAGGCACCGGGACAGCAATATGGCTACACCTTC.

V is TRBV18 and J is TRBJ2-1; TRBD2 agrees at 11 bases. V lost 2 bases and J lost 7; bases outside the gene matches: 10. The CDR3 is 17 residues long. Germline values: CDR1 KGHSH, CDR2 LQKENI. CDR3 in DNA: TGTGCCAGCTCACCAAATCTAGCGGGAGGACGTGGTAATGAGCAGTTCTTC. Translated, it gives CASSPNLAGGRGNEQFF.